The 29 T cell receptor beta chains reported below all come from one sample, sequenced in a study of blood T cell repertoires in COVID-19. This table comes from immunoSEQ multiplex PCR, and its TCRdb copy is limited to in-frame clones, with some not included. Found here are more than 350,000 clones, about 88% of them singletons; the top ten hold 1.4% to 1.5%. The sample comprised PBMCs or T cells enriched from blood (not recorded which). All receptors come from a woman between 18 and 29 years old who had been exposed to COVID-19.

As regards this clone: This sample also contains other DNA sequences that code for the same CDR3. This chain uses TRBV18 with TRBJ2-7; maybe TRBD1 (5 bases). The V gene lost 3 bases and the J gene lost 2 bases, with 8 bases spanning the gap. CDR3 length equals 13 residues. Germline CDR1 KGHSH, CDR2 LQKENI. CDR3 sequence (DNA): TGTGCCAGCTCACCTCAGGGCCCCTACGAGCAGTACTTC. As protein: CASSPQGPYEQYF.

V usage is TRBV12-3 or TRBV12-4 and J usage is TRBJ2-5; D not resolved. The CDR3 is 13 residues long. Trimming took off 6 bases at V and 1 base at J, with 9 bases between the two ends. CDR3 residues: CASSHGPQETQYF. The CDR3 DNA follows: TGTGCCAGCAGCCATGGGCCCCAAGAGACCCAGTACTTC.

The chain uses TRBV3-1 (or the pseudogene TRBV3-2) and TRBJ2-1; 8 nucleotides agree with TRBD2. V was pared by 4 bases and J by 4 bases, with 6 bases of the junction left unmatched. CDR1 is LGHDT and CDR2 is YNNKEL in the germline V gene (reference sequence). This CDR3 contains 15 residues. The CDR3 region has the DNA TGTGCCAGCAGCCCCTTCGCGGGAGGATACAATGAGCAGTTCTTC. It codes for CASSPFAGGYNEQFF.

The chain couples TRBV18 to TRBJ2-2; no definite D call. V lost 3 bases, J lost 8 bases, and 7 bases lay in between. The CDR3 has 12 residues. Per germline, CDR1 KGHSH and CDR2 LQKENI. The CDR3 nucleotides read TGTGCCAGCTCACCGCGCCCGGGGGAGCTGTTTTTT. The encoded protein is CASSPRPGELFF. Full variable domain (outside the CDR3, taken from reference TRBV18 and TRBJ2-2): NAGVMQNPRHLVRRRGQEARLRCSPMKGHSHVYWYRQLPEEGLKFMVYLQKENIIDESGMPKERFSAEFPKEGPSILRIQQVVRGDSAAYFCASSPRPGELFFGEGSRLTVL.

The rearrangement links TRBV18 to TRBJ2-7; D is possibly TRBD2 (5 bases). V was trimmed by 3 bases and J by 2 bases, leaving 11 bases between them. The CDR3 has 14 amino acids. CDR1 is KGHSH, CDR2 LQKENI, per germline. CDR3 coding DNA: TGTGCCAGCTCACCCCGGGGAGAAGCCTACGAGCAGTACTTC. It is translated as CASSPRGEAYEQYF. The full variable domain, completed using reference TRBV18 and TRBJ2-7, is NAGVMQNPRHLVRRRGQEARLRCSPMKGHSHVYWYRQLPEEGLKFMVYLQKENIIDESGMPKERFSAEFPKEGPSILRIQQVVRGDSAAYFCASSPRGEAYEQYFGPGTRLTVT.

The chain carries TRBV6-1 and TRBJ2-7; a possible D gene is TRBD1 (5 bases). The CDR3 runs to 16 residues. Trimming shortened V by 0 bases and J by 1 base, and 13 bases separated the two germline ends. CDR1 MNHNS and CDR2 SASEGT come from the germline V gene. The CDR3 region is CASSEAHLGASYEQYF. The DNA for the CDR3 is TGTGCCAGCAGTGAAGCGCACTTAGGGGCGTCCTACGAGCAGTACTTC.

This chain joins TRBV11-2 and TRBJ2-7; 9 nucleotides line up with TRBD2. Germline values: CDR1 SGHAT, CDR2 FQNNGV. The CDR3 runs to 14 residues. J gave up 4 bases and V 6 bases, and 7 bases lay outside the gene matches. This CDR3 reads CASRPSTSGYEQYF. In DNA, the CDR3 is TGTGCCAGCAGGCCTTCGACTAGCGGATACGAGCAGTACTTC.

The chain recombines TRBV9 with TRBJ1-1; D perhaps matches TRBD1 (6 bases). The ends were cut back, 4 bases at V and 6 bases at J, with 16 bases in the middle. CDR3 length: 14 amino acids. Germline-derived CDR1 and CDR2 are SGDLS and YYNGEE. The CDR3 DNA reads TGTGCCAGCAGCCCCCTAGGGGCAGGGGCTGAAGCTTTCTTT. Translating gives CASSPLGAGAEAFF.

The DNA of the CDR3 is TGTGCCAGTAGTACCGGGGAGCTAACCTATCAGCCCCAGCATTTT. It is translated as CASSTGELTYQPQHF. The chain is built from TRBV19 and TRBJ1-5, with D uncertain. Per the germline V gene, CDR1 is LNHDA and CDR2 is SQIVND (reference sequence). V was shortened by 4 bases and J by 5 bases, with 15 bases between the two germline ends. The CDR3 runs 15 residues.

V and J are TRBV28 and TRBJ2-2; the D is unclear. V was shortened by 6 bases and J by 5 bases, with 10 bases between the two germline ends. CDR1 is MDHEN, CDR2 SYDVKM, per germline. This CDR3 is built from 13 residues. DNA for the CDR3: TGTGCCAGCAGATCCATCCCAACCGGGGAGCTGTTTTTT. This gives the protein CASRSIPTGELFF.

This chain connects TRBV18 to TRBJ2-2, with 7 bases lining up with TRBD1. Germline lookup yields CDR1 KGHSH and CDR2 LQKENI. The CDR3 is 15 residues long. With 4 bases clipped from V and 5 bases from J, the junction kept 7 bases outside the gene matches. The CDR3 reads CASSRPGGRTGELFF. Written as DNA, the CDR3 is TGTGCCAGCTCACGGCCAGGGGGAAGGACCGGGGAGCTGTTTTTT.

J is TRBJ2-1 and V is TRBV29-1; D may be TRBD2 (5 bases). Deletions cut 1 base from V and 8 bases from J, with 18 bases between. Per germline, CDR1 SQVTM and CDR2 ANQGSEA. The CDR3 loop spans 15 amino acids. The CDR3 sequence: CSVEAGRGRMDEQFF. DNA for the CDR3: TGCAGCGTTGAAGCTGGTCGGGGAAGGATGGATGAGCAGTTCTTC.

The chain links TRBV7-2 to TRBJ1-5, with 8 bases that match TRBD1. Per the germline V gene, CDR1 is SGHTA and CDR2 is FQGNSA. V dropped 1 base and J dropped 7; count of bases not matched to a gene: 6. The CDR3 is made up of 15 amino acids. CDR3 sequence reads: CASSLVSGGHQPQHF. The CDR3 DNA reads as TGTGCCAGCAGCTTAGTTTCAGGGGGCCACCAGCCCCAGCATTTT.

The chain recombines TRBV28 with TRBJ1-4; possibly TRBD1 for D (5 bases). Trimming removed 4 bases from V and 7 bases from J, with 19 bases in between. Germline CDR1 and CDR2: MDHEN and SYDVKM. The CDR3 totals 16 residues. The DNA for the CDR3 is TGTGCCAGCAGTTCCTTCTGGACAACCGTTGTTGAAAAACTGTTTTTT. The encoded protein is CASSSFWTTVVEKLFF.

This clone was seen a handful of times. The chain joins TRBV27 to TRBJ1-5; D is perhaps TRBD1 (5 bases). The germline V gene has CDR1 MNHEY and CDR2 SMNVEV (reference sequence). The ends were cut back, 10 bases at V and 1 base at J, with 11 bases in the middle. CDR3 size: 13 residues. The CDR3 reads CATRGGSNQPQHF. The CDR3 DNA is TGTGCCACCCGGGGGGGAAGCAATCAGCCCCAGCATTTT.

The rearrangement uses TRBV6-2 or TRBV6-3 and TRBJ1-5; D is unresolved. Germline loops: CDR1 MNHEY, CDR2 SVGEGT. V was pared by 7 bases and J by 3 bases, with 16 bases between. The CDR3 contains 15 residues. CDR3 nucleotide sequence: TGTGCCAGCACCCCGGGCCCCTGGGCCAATCAGCCCCAGCATTTT. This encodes CASTPGPWANQPQHF.

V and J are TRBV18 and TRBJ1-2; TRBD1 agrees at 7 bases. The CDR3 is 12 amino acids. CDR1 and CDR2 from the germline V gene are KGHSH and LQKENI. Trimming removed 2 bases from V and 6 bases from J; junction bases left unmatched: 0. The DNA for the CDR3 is TGTGCCAGCTCACCAGGACAGGATGGCTACACCTTC. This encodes CASSPGQDGYTF.

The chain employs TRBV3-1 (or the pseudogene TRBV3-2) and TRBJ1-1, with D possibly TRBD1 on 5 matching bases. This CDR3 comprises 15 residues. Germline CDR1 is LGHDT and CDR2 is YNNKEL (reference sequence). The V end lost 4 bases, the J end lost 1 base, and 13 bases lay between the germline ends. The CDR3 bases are TGTGCCAGCAGCCCCCAAACAGGTCAGAACACTGAAGCTTTCTTT. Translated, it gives CASSPQTGQNTEAFF.

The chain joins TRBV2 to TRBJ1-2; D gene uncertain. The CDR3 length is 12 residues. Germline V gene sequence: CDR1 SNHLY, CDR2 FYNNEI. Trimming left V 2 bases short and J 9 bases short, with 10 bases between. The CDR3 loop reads CASSELNESYTF. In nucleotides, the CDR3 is TGTGCCAGCAGTGAACTTAATGAGAGCTACACCTTC. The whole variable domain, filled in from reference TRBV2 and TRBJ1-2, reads EPEVTQTPSHQVTQMGQEVILRCVPISNHLYFYWYRQILGQKVEFLVSFYNNEISEKSEIFDDQFSVERPDGSNFTLKIRSTKLEDSAMYFCASSELNESYTFGSGTRLTVV.

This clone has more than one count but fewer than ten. Here the CDR3 reads CASRSGGTYEQYF. As DNA, the CDR3 is TGTGCCAGCCGGAGCGGGGGGACCTACGAGCAGTACTTC. The V call is TRBV28, the J call TRBJ2-7; 9 positions agree with TRBD2. Per germline, CDR1 MDHEN and CDR2 SYDVKM. Losses at the gene ends were 8 bases for V and 2 bases for J; bases not matched to a gene: 4. The CDR3 extends over 13 amino acids.

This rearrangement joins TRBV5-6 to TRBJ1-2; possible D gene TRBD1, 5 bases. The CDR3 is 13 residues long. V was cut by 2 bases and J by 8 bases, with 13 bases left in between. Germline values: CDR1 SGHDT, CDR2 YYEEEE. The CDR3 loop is CASSLDSTDGYTF. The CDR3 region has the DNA TGTGCCAGCAGCTTAGACAGTACTGACGGCTACACCTTC. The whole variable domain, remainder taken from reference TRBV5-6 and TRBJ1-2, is DAGVTQSPTHLIKTRGQQVTLRCSPKSGHDTVSWYQQALGQGPQFIFQYYEEEERQRGNFPDRFSGHQFPNYSSELNVNALLLGDSALYLCASSLDSTDGYTFGSGTRLTVV.

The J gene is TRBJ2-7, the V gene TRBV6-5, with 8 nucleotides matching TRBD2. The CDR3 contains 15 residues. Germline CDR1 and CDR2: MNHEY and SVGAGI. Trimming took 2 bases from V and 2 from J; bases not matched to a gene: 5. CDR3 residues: CASSYGSAGAYEQYF. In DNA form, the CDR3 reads TGTGCCAGCAGTTACGGGTCAGCGGGGGCCTACGAGCAGTACTTC.

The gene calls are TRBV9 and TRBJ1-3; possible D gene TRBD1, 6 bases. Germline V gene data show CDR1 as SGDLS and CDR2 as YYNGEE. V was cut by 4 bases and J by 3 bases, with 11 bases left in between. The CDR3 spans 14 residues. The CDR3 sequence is CASSKQGSGNTIYF. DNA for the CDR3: TGTGCCAGCAGCAAACAGGGAAGTGGAAACACCATATATTTT.

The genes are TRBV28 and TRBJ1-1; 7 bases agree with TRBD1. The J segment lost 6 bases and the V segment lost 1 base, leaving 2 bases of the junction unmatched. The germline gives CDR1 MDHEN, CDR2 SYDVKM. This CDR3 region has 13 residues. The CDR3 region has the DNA TGTGCCAGCAGTTTATTCCAGGGGGCTGAAGCTTTCTTT. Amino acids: CASSLFQGAEAFF.

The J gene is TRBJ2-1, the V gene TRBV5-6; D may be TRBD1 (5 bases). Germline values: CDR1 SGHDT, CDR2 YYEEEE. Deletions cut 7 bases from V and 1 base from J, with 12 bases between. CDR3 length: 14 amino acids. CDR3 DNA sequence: TGTGCCAGCCAGGCAGGGCTATCCTACAATGAGCAGTTCTTC. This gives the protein CASQAGLSYNEQFF.

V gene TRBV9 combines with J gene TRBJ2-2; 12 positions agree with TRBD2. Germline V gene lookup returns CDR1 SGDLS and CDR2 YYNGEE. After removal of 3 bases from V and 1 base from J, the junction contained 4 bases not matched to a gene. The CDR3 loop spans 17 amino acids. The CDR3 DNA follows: TGTGCCAGCAGCGGGGGACTAGCGGGCGAGAACACCGGGGAGCTGTTTTTT. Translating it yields CASSGGLAGENTGELFF.

CDR3 nucleotide sequence: TGTGCCAGCTCACCTCCGACAGGGGCCGACTTTGACTCTGGAAACACCATATATTTT. As protein: CASSPPTGADFDSGNTIYF. The genes are TRBV18 and TRBJ1-3; 8 bases are shared with TRBD1. With V trimmed by 3 bases and J by 0 bases, 13 bases remained unmatched. CDR1 KGHSH and CDR2 LQKENI come from the germline V gene. CDR3 size: 19 residues.

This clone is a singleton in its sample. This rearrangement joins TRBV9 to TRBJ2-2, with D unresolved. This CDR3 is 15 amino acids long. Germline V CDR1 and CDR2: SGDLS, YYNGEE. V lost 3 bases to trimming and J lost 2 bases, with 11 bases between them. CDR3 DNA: TGTGCCAGCAGCGGCGGCTTTCTCAACACCGGGGAGCTGTTTTTT. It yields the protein CASSGGFLNTGELFF.

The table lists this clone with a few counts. DNA for the CDR3: TGTGCCAGTAGAAAGGGCAGGGGGAATACCGGGGAGCTGTTTTTT. This encodes CASRKGRGNTGELFF. The chain combines TRBV19 with TRBJ2-2, with 7 bases fitting TRBD1. Trimming cost V 6 bases and J 5 bases; bases outside gene matches: 9. The CDR3 length is 15 residues. Germline V gene lookup returns CDR1 LNHDA and CDR2 SQIVND (reference sequence).